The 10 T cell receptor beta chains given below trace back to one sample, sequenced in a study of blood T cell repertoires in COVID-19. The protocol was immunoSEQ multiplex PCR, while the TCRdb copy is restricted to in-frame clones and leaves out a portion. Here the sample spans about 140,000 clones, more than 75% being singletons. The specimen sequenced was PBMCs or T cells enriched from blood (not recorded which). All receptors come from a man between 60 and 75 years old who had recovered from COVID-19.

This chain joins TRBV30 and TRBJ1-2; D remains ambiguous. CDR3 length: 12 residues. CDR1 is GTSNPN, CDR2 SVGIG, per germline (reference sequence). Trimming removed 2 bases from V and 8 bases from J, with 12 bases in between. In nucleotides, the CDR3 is TGTGCCTGGAGTCGCCAGGCGGGGGGCTACACCTTC. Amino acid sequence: CAWSRQAGGYTF.

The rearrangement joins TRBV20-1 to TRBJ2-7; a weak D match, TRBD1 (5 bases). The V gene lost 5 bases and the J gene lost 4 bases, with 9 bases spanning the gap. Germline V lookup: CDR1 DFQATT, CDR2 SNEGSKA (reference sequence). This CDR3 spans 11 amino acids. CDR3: CSAGALYEQYF. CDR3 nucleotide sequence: TGCAGTGCTGGGGCGCTATACGAGCAGTACTTC.

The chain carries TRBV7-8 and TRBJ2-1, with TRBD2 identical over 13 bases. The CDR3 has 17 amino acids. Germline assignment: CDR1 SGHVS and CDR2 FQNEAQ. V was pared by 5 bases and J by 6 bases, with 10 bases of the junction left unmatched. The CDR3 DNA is TGTGCCAGCAGCCCGCCCCTAACTAGCGGGAGGGGCAATGAGCAGTTCTTC. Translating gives CASSPPLTSGRGNEQFF.

The CDR3 sequence: CACHAASGRGADTQYF. The DNA for the CDR3 is TGTGCCTGCCATGCCGCAAGCGGGAGAGGGGCAGATACGCAGTATTTT. The V call is TRBV30, the J call TRBJ2-3; TRBD2 matches at 8 bases. This CDR3 region has 16 residues. CDR1 GTSNPN and CDR2 SVGIG come from the germline V gene (reference sequence). Trimming at V came to 6 bases and at J to 4 bases, leaving 15 bases not matched to a gene.

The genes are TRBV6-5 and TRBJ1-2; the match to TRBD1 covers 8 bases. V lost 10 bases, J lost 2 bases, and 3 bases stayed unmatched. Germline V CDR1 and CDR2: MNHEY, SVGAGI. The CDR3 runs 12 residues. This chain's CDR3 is CAIGQGNYGYTF. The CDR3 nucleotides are TGTGCCATCGGACAGGGCAACTATGGCTACACCTTC.

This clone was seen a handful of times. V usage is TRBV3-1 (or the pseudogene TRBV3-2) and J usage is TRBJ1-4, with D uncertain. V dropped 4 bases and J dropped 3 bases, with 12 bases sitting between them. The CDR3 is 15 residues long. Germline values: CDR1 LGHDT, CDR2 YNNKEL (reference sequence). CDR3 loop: CASSLLGEANEKLFF. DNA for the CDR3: TGTGCCAGCAGCCTCCTTGGGGAGGCTAATGAAAAACTGTTTTTT.

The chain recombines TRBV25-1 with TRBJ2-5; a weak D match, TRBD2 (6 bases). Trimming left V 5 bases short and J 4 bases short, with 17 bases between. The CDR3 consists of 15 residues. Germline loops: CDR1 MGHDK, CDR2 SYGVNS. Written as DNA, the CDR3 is TGTGCCAGCAGTCGTGGGGACGGGAGAGCAGAGACCCAGTACTTC. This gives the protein CASSRGDGRAETQYF.

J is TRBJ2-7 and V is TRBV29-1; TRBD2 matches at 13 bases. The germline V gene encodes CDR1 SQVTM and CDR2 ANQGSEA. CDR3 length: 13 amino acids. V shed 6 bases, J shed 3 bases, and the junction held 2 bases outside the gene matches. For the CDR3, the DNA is TGCAGCGTCGGGACTAGCGGGAACTACGAGCAGTACTTC. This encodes CSVGTSGNYEQYF.

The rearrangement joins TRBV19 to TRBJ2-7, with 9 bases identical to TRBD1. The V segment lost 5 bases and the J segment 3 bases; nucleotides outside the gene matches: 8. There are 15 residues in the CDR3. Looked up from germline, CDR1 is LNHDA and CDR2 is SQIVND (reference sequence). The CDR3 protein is CASSLTPGQGYEQYF. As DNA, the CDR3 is TGTGCCAGTAGTCTTACTCCGGGACAGGGCTACGAGCAGTACTTC.

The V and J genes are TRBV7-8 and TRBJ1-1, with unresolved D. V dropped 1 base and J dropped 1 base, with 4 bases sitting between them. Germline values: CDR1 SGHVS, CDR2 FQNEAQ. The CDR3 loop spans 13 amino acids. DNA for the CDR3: TGTGCCAGCAGCTTAGGTCAGAACACTGAAGCTTTCTTT. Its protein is CASSLGQNTEAFF.